This T cell receptor beta chain was documented in a study of cytomegalovirus exposure and HLA in healthy donors (dated by TCRdb to 2016 to 2017). Background for the entire study: A later analysis indicated that the 130 or so validation repertoires were generated on the platform also employed for the approximately 690 repertoires of the first cohort. The study aimed to test whether cataloging public T cell receptors could reveal signatures of past pathogen exposure. Along with the roughly 700-subject first cohort, a separate validation cohort of over a hundred different subjects was used. To predict cytomegalovirus infection status, the study combined high-throughput TCR immunosequencing, statistical association of individual TCRs with disease status, and machine learning.

The donors were included in the validation cohort of approximately 130 subjects, a group kept apart from the roughly 610-subject first cohort. Including the terminal cysteine and phenylalanine, the CDR3 comprises 12 residues. CDR3 DNA is the only sequence kept; it has 36 bases, read in frame from the first base. The germline V gene yields MGHDK for CDR1 and SYGVNS for CDR2. V is shortened by 6 bases, J by 4 bases, and the region joining them spans 9 bases. Points the paper makes about the study in general: The validation cohort had no HLA typing available for a later analysis, so co-occurrence within that cohort was assessed over all 120 repertoires. The study listed approximately 150 TCR beta chains as associated with cytomegalovirus. Cytomegalovirus status was reported to be diagnosed by the classifier with high specificity and sensitivity in both the original and validation cohorts. In vitro tests confirmed that three of the cytomegalovirus-associated TCR beta chains recognize cytomegalovirus antigens. It was suggested by the authors that the approach could potentially be generalized to other disease states and immunological phenotypes. Most TCR sequences were seen in very few donors, while some public TCRs were found in many individuals. A later analysis found that TCRs clustered in the first cohort also tended to co-occur in the roughly 120 validation repertoires, with 90% to 95% of cluster scores above 0.

Receptors were amplified or captured by the immunoSEQ multiplex PCR assay. The authors processed their data as follows. To diagnose cytomegalovirus status from the catalog of TCR beta chain sequences, a statistical classification framework was built. TCRdb mirrors the immuneACCESS table, restricted to in-frame sequences. Some clones are absent from its copies; in checked studies, under half trace to an unresolved V gene, and the reason for the others is unknown. That table gives V, J and clone size, and the DNA gave D and trimming. Within this sample are 300,000 or so clones, with roughly 86% of them counted one time only. The ten largest clones represent roughly 0.96% of the sample. This clone was recorded once. The antigen it binds to is not known. Base qualities are not provided; no much larger clone lies one nucleotide away.

This receptor was taken from a young man in good health and CMV-seronegative. Recombination connected TRBV25-1 to TRBJ1-1; the D region possibly corresponds to TRBD1 (5 bases align). Sequenced material: PBMCs. The CDR3 amino acid sequence is: CASRGGVTEAFF. The nucleotide sequence reads TGTGCCAGCAGGGGGGGGGTCACTGAAGCTTTCTTT.